Following are 2 T cell receptor beta chains from one sample sequenced in a study of blood T cell repertoires in COVID-19. The repertoire was sequenced with immunoSEQ multiplex PCR; TCRdb's copy has only in-frame clones and lacks some. Of roughly 200,000 clones detected, 85% to 90% appear once; the ten largest clones hold 6.2%. Material for sequencing was PBMCs or T cells enriched from blood (not recorded which). The source of these receptors is a man between 35 and 55 years old who had recovered from COVID-19.

This sequence joins TRBV18 and TRBJ1-3, with 9 bases aligning to TRBD1. With V trimmed by 3 bases and J by 4 bases, 1 base remained unmatched. From germline, CDR1 is KGHSH and CDR2 LQKENI. The CDR3 has 14 residues. The CDR3 loop is CASSPGTGGNTIYF. In nucleotides, the CDR3 is TGTGCCAGCTCACCCGGGACAGGGGGAAACACCATATATTTT.

This clone was detected a few times. This chain connects TRBV6-5 to TRBJ2-4, with TRBD1 as a possible D gene (6 bases). Per germline, CDR1 MNHEY and CDR2 SVGAGI. The V end lost 6 bases, the J end lost 12 bases, and 24 bases lay between the germline ends. The CDR3 is 15 amino acids. Here the CDR3 reads CASRAAGAPQGNQYF. The CDR3 DNA reads as TGTGCCAGCAGGGCGGCAGGGGCTCCGCAGGGGAATCAGTACTTC.